This entry features one T cell receptor (beta chain) sequence. This sample stems from a study of blood T cell repertoires in COVID-19. In the study overall: Specimens from acute and convalescent COVID-19 originated in the United States, Italy and Spain.

The data were produced by immunoSEQ multiplex PCR, yet TCRdb's version contains in-frame clones alone and is incomplete. The profile shows some 210,000 clones, approximately 90% of them singletons. Per the germline V gene, CDR1 is SGHRS and CDR2 is YFSETQ. V shed 2 bases and J 5 bases; nucleotides not matched to a gene: 9. There are 16 residues in the CDR3. Sequencing was done on a sample of peripheral blood. This chain links TRBV5-1 with TRBJ2-2, with TRBD1 matching over 7 bases. The receptor was isolated from a man aged 60 to 69 with COVID-19, enrolled during active disease. As DNA, the CDR3 is TGCGCCAGCAGCTTATCCGGGACAGCCATTACCGGGGAGCTGTTTTTT. The encoded protein is CASSLSGTAITGELFF.